This TCR beta chain was captured by sequencing in a study of graft-versus-host responses after intestinal transplantation. For the study at large: Multivisceral, liver-intestinal, or isolated intestinal transplants were received by the recipients.

This clone has only one observation. Its matching antigen is unknown. J gave up 7 bases and V 9 bases, and 11 bases lay outside the gene matches. The germline V gene has CDR1 LNHDA and CDR2 SQIVND (reference sequence). The CDR3 has 14 amino acids. Profiling relied on immunoSEQ multiplex PCR, and the TCRdb table lists in-frame clones only, not all of them. The sample shows roughly 75,000 clones, 90% to 95% of them seen only once. The sequencing used unstimulated CD4+ T cells sorted from spleen or lymph node cells, collected before intestinal transplant. The genes are TRBV19 and TRBJ1-1; 10 nucleotides match TRBD1. This TCR derives from a human donor who received an intestinal transplant. The CDR3 bases are TGTGCCAGCCGAGGGACAGGGGATCGCCTTGAAGCTTTCTTT. It translates to CASRGTGDRLEAFF.